Shown below are 26 T cell receptor beta chains from a single sample sequenced in a study of identical twins. TCRdb re-derived calls from the 5' RACE reads in MiXCR, one entry per CDR3 protein. The sample lists about 790,000 distinct CDR3 sequences, around a sixth seen once, with about 12% in the top ten. The sample was also reused in another study, on T cells expressing NK-cell markers.

The sequencing sample was made of PBMCs. These receptors were obtained from a woman under 30 in good health.

In this sample, this clonotype turned up a few times. The chain has TRBV12-3 or TRBV12-4 and TRBJ1-1; a possible D gene is TRBD1 (5 bases). The CDR3 extends over 16 amino acids. Trimming stripped 5 bases from V and 7 bases from J, with 23 bases between. CDR3 sequence (DNA): TGTGCCAGCAGTCCCACCCCCGGGGCCGGGACCGTTGAAGCTTTCTTT. Encoded protein: CASSPTPGAGTVEAFF.

This clonotype was counted many times. This chain joins TRBV12-3 or TRBV12-4 and TRBJ2-2; D assignment may be TRBD1 or TRBD2 (5 bases each). The V and J ends lost 11 bases and 3 bases respectively, with 13 bases between them. The CDR3 has 13 residues. DNA for the CDR3: TGTGCCGACCGGGACCAGGACACCGGGGAGCTGTTTTTT. Encoded protein: CADRDQDTGELFF.

This clonotype occurred a few times. This chain uses TRBV7-9 with TRBJ2-3; possible D gene TRBD1, 5 bases. Trimming cost V 1 base and J 15 bases, with 14 bases left between them. Germline loops: CDR1 SEHNR, CDR2 FQNEAQ (reference sequence). CDR3 size: 12 residues. The CDR3 is CASSLGGPGQYF. The CDR3 bases are TGTGCCAGCAGCTTAGGTGGCCCAGGGCAATATTTT. Drawing the rest from reference TRBV7-9 and TRBJ2-3, the complete variable domain is DTGVSQNPRHKITKRGQNVTFRCDPISEHNRLYWYRQTLGQGPEFLTYFQNEAQLEKSRLLSDRFSAERPKGSFSTLEIQRTEQGDSAMYLCASSLGGPGQYFGPGTRLTVL.

This clonotype was recorded at least ten times. The chain couples TRBV7-9 to TRBJ1-1; no firm D call. Germline V gene data show CDR1 as SEHNR and CDR2 as FQNEAQ (reference sequence). V gave up 2 bases and J gave up 3 bases, with 10 bases separating them. CDR3 length: 14 residues. CDR3: CASSLPGGDTEAFF. The CDR3 bases are TGTGCCAGCAGCTTACCGGGTGGAGACACTGAAGCTTTCTTT. The whole variable domain, filled in from reference TRBV7-9 and TRBJ1-1, reads DTGVSQNPRHKITKRGQNVTFRCDPISEHNRLYWYRQTLGQGPEFLTYFQNEAQLEKSRLLSDRFSAERPKGSFSTLEIQRTEQGDSAMYLCASSLPGGDTEAFFGQGTRLTVV.

The chain uses TRBV20-1 and TRBJ2-2; tentatively, D is TRBD1 or TRBD2 (5 bases each). CDR1 is DFQATT and CDR2 is SNEGSKA in the germline V gene (reference sequence). This CDR3 region has 15 residues. The ends were cut back, 4 bases at V and 4 bases at J, with 16 bases in the middle. In DNA form, the CDR3 reads TGCAGTGCTACCAGAAGTGGGGGTGCCACCGGGGAGCTGTTTTTT. This codes for CSATRSGGATGELFF.

The chain joins TRBV12-3 or TRBV12-4 to TRBJ1-1, with D maybe TRBD1 (5 bases). V was shortened by 7 bases and J by 6 bases, with 9 bases between the two germline ends. This CDR3 has 11 residues. DNA for the CDR3: TGTGCCAGCACCTGGGGACCTGAAGCTTTCTTT. Translated, it gives CASTWGPEAFF.

The rearrangement uses TRBV15 and TRBJ2-5, with D uncertain. This CDR3 has 12 amino acids. Germline CDR1 and CDR2: LNHNV and YYDKDF (reference sequence). Trimming cost V 2 bases and J 3 bases, with 4 bases left between them. CDR3 DNA: TGTGCCACCAGCAGAAACAAAGAGACCCAGTACTTC. Residues: CATSRNKETQYF.

The genes are TRBV9 and TRBJ2-6; no firm D call. Between the trimmed V and J ends, which lost 4 bases and 1 base, there was a span of 15 bases. This CDR3 contains 17 residues. Germline loops: CDR1 SGDLS, CDR2 YYNGEE. CDR3 in amino acids: CASSPSHGKSGANVLTF. Here the CDR3 DNA reads TGTGCCAGCAGCCCATCTCACGGTAAATCTGGGGCCAACGTCCTGACTTTC. The full variable domain, its missing parts supplied by reference TRBV9 and TRBJ2-6, is DSGVTQTPKHLITATGQRVTLRCSPRSGDLSVYWYQQSLDQGLQFLIQYYNGEERAKGNILERFSAQQFPDLHSELNLSSLELGDSALYFCASSPSHGKSGANVLTFGAGSRLTVL.

The sample holds a few counts of this clonotype. The chain recombines TRBV12-3 or TRBV12-4 with TRBJ2-7; 7 bases match TRBD2. The CDR3 is made up of 12 amino acids. Germline trimming cut 5 bases from V and 12 bases from J; bases unmatched to any gene: 10. CDR3 in DNA: TGTGCCAGCAGTGGGGGGGAGGGCAAGAGGTACTTC. Translation: CASSGGEGKRYF.

This clonotype was seen a handful of times. The chain uses TRBV29-1 and TRBJ2-3; D not certain. The germline V and J ends were trimmed by 0 bases and 2 bases, with 6 bases remaining between them. Per the germline V gene, CDR1 is SQVTM and CDR2 is ANQGSEA. The CDR3 is made up of 13 amino acids. The CDR3 coding sequence is TGCAGCGTTGAAGATCTAATCACAGATACGCAGTATTTT. It translates to CSVEDLITDTQYF.

The chain has TRBV6-2 or TRBV6-3 and TRBJ1-1; D is ambiguous. This CDR3 region has 13 residues. CDR1 and CDR2 (germline): MNHEY, SVGEGT. The ends were cut back, 5 bases at V and 4 bases at J, with 11 bases in the middle. The CDR3 loop is CASSPVRGTEAFF. CDR3 DNA sequence: TGTGCCAGCAGTCCCGTGAGAGGCACTGAAGCTTTCTTT.

This clonotype was observed at least ten times. The genes are TRBV20-1 and TRBJ1-2; TRBD1 matches 9 bases. Trimming cost V 8 bases and J 5 bases; bases outside gene matches: 6. The CDR3 consists of 12 residues. Germline CDR1 DFQATT, CDR2 SNEGSKA (reference sequence). CDR3 amino acids: CSTRGQGYGYTF. CDR3 DNA sequence: TGCAGTACACGGGGACAGGGATATGGCTACACCTTC.

There are a few counts of this clonotype. This chain uses TRBV2 with TRBJ2-7; 11 bases fit TRBD1. There are 12 residues in the CDR3. The V gene's germline CDR1 is SNHLY and CDR2 FYNNEI. With 10 bases clipped from V and 6 bases from J, the junction kept 5 bases outside the gene matches. CDR3 loop: CATGTGGIEQYF. The CDR3 DNA reads TGTGCCACCGGGACAGGGGGAATCGAGCAGTACTTC.

The chain couples TRBV7-3 to TRBJ2-7, with 9 bases aligning to TRBD2. The germline V gene has CDR1 SGHTA and CDR2 FQGTGA. The ends lost 2 bases at V and 7 bases at J; junction bases unmatched: 6. This CDR3 contains 14 residues. This chain's CDR3 is CASSLSRLAGEQYF. The CDR3 DNA is TGTGCCAGCAGCTTATCCCGGCTAGCGGGGGAGCAGTACTTC.

The V gene is TRBV7-2, the J gene TRBJ2-7; no definite D call. Trimming took off 5 bases at V and 2 bases at J, with 16 bases between the two ends. The CDR3 loop spans 15 amino acids. Germline V lookup: CDR1 SGHTA, CDR2 FQGNSA. In nucleotides, the CDR3 is TGTGCCAGCAGCGCACAAACAGACCCCACCTACGAGCAGTACTTC. Protein product: CASSAQTDPTYEQYF. The full variable domain, its missing parts supplied by reference TRBV7-2 and TRBJ2-7, is GAGVSQSPSNKVTEKGKDVELRCDPISGHTALYWYRQSLGQGLEFLIYFQGNSAPDKSGLPSDRFSAERTGGSVSTLTIQRTQQEDSAVYLCASSAQTDPTYEQYFGPGTRLTVT.

This clonotype was observed a handful of times. This sequence joins TRBV5-5 and TRBJ2-3; tentative D call: TRBD1 (6 bases). Germline assignment: CDR1 SGHKS and CDR2 YYEKEE (reference sequence). The CDR3 is 17 amino acids. Trimming pared 0 bases from V and 0 bases from J, leaving 14 bases between. The CDR3 DNA sequence: TGTGCCAGCAGCTTGGACCCAGGGGAGACTAGCACAGATACGCAGTATTTT. It specifies CASSLDPGETSTDTQYF.

The J gene is TRBJ2-5, the V gene TRBV12-3 or TRBV12-4; the match to TRBD2 covers 7 bases. Trimming took 3 bases from V and 4 from J; bases not matched to a gene: 5. The CDR3 sequence is 14 residues long. The chain's CDR3 is CASSFRGSGETQYF. The CDR3 DNA reads as TGTGCCAGCAGTTTTCGCGGGAGTGGAGAGACCCAGTACTTC.

The sample holds many counts of this clonotype. The gene calls are TRBV25-1 and TRBJ1-1, with a possible D match to TRBD1 (5 bases). Looked up from germline, CDR1 is MGHDK and CDR2 is SYGVNS. V gave up 4 bases and J gave up 10 bases, with 10 bases separating them. CDR3 length equals 11 residues. CDR3 sequence (DNA): TGTGCCAGCAGTGCGGGGCGTGTAGCTTTCTTT. The encoded protein is CASSAGRVAFF.

The J gene is TRBJ1-4, the V gene TRBV15; tentative D call: TRBD1 (6 bases). The germline gives CDR1 LNHNV, CDR2 YYDKDF (reference sequence). The CDR3 is 14 residues long. Trimming took off 0 bases at V and 7 bases at J, with 9 bases between the two ends. For the CDR3, the DNA is TGTGCCACCAGCAGAGATCTCAGGGGTGAAAAACTGTTTTTT. This translates into CATSRDLRGEKLFF.

This chain links TRBV6-2 or TRBV6-3 with TRBJ2-1, with D unclear. Germline values: CDR1 MNHEY, CDR2 SVGEGT. V was clipped by 7 bases and J by 5 bases, with 6 bases between them. This CDR3 comprises 11 residues. CDR3 DNA: TGTGCCAGCATAGAAAACAATGAGCAGTTCTTC. It codes for CASIENNEQFF.

Notes on this clonotype: Sequence at one end of the junction differs from germline and may be a read error. The genes are TRBV4-1 and TRBJ2-2; a weak D match, TRBD2 (5 bases). This CDR3 is 14 amino acids long. The germline V gene has CDR1 MGHRA and CDR2 YSYEKL. CDR3 coding DNA: TGCGCCAGCAGCTCGAGGCCGAACACCGGGGAGCTGCTTTTT. Translated, it gives CASSSRPNTGELLF.

Comments on this clonotype: A much larger clone sits a single nucleotide away, making a read error possible. The V and J genes are TRBV6-2 or TRBV6-3 and TRBJ2-3; the D is unclear. There are 12 residues in the CDR3. Germline assignment: CDR1 MNHEY and CDR2 SVGEGT. V was trimmed by 4 bases and J by 4 bases, leaving 6 bases between them. The CDR3 reads CASSFQSDTQYF. The CDR3 nucleotides read TGTGCCAGCAGTTTCCAGTCAGATACGCAGTATTTT.

As for this clonotype: One end of the junction varies from germline; a read error may be responsible. This chain links TRBV29-1 with TRBJ2-1; 7 bases fit TRBD2. This CDR3 is built from 17 residues. CDR1 and CDR2 from the germline V gene are SQVTM and ANQGSEA. DNA of the CDR3: TGCAGCGTTCCACTAGCGCCGTTACTCCCCCTTTACAATGAGCGGTTCTTC. It encodes CSVPLAPLLPLYNERFF.

A few counts support this clonotype. The chain recombines TRBV5-1 with TRBJ2-1; 10 bases map to TRBD2. The germline V gene has CDR1 SGHRS and CDR2 YFSETQ. The CDR3 totals 14 residues. Germline trimming cut 4 bases from V and 7 bases from J; bases unmatched to any gene: 5. For the CDR3, the DNA is TGCGCCAGCAGCATCAGCGGGGGGGGTAATGAGCAGTTCTTC. Translation: CASSISGGGNEQFF.

The chain employs TRBV13 and TRBJ1-3; no clear D. Germline CDR1 is PRHDT and CDR2 is FYEKMQ (reference sequence). The CDR3 runs to 16 residues. Trimming stripped 5 bases from V and 0 bases from J, with 14 bases between. The DNA of the CDR3 is TGTGCCAGCAGCCCCCCTGGTCCCAGCTCTGGAAACACCATATATTTT. Encoded protein: CASSPPGPSSGNTIYF.

This chain links TRBV20-1 with TRBJ2-4, with 7 positions matching TRBD2. In germline, CDR1 is DFQATT, CDR2 SNEGSKA (reference sequence). V lost 4 bases, J lost 2 bases, and 2 bases stayed unmatched. The CDR3 contains 13 residues. CDR3 coding DNA: TGCAGTGCTACGGGACTATCCAAAAACATTCAGTACTTC. Residues: CSATGLSKNIQYF.